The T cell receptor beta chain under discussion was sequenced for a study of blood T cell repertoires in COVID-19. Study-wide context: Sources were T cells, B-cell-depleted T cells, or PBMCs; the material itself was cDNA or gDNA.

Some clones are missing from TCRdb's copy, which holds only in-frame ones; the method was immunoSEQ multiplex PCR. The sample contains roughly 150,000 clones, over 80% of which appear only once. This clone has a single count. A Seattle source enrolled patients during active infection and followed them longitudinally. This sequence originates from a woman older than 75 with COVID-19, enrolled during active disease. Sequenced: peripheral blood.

The CDR3 loop reads CASSHPPSWGVVEAFF. CDR3 DNA sequence: TGTGCCAGCAGCCATCCCCCGTCGTGGGGGGTTGTTGAAGCTTTCTTT. V usage is TRBV3-1 (or the pseudogene TRBV3-2) and J usage is TRBJ1-1; weak D call: TRBD1 (5 bases). The CDR3 consists of 16 residues. Germline V gives CDR1 LGHDT, CDR2 YNNKEL (reference sequence). Deletions cut 3 bases from V and 7 bases from J, with 21 bases between.